This T cell receptor (beta chain) emerged from a study of blood T cells in healthy people across ages (dated by TCRdb to 2013 to 2016). For the wider study: In model experiments, template switching captured roughly one uniquely barcoded TCR beta cDNA molecule for every two T cells. The donors were split into four age groups: young (average 16 years), middle-aged (39), aged (62) and long-lived (roughly 77). Donors of different ages were randomly distributed across sequencing lanes to avoid experimental bias. Two additional independent replicas of 1 million unique cDNA reads from the same blood draw were analyzed for two donors (one aged 18 to 29 and one aged 80 or older). The study measured age-related changes in TCR beta repertoire diversity using deep sequencing normalized with unique cDNA molecular identifiers.

Broad study findings and their caveats: A strong correlation was found between observed TCR beta diversity and the percentage of naive T cells measured by flow cytometry. Bulk unsorted PBMC profiling prevented conclusive comparison of naive and antigen-experienced compartments. Because donor CMV infection status was unknown, age-related changes in expanded clonotypes were potentially confounded. Estimates of total diversity based on one million sequenced T cells were regarded as lower bounds and as underestimates. Compared with the aged group, more naive CD4+ T cells, fewer expanded clones and increased TCR diversity were shown by the long-lived group, suggesting age selection. Observed TCR beta diversity per million T cells fell roughly linearly with age, and a significant reduction was already apparent by age approximately 40.

The donors were around 39 Caucasian individuals from Russia, aged roughly 6 to 100 years, who were systemically healthy. Each donor gave 8.5 to 10 milliliters of peripheral blood, collected into EDTA-treated Vacutainer tubes. Ficoll-Paque density-gradient centrifugation was used to isolate PBMCs, with at least 6 million per sample. Trizol reagent was used to extract total RNA from PBMCs, with at least 5.5 micrograms per sample. The percentages of naive CD45RAhigh/CD27high T cells were determined by flow cytometry on a PBMC aliquot from every donor. Libraries came from 5' RACE. Sequencing relied on an Illumina HiSeq 2500. A second PCR of roughly 7 to 12 cycles was run with a J-beta primer mix and a sample-barcoded 5' primer. A template-switch 5' adaptor carrying 12 random nucleotides introduced a unique molecular identifier onto each TCR beta cDNA molecule. Each sample yielded at least 3 million CDR3-containing paired-end reads. All of the RNA was converted into first-strand cDNA using the Mint cDNA synthesis kit, with a TRBC-specific oligonucleotide serving as the primer. All cDNA was treated with uracil-DNA glycosylase and then went through a first 18-cycle PCR with the universal primers M1SS and BC2_uni_R. Per the source publication's procedure: Normalization of each sample was performed by random selection of 1 million high-quality reads, each carrying a distinct molecular identifier. Reads sharing molecular identifiers were discarded rather than binned into consensus sequences. MiTCR, run with a Q25 quality threshold and the strictest error-elimination algorithm, handled CDR3 identification, clonotype clustering and error correction. A nonparametric unseen species model with Euler transformation was used to estimate lower-bound total TCR beta diversity. TCRdb reanalyzed the raw reads on its own, using fastp at Q25 for trimming and MiXCR for clone calling, and kept in-frame beta chains. When rows share a CDR3 protein, they turn into one entry using the most common DNA and genes. For this entry, the V and J calls and clone size follow TCRdb and not the study's own pipeline. The sample table lists about 650,000 distinct CDR3 sequences, roughly 32% of them with a count of one. 15% of the sample rests with the top ten.

The CDR3 starts with the cysteine, ends with the phenylalanine, and has 14 residues. Only CDR3 DNA is held: 42 bases, read in frame from base 1. V is cut by 3 bases and J by 2 bases, and the space between the germline ends is 10 bases. CDR1 and CDR2 are drawn from the germline V gene: SNHLY, FYNNEI. A word on this clonotype: What antigen it recognizes has not been identified. With a much larger clone just one base away, this may be a read error.

The origin of this receptor is a woman of 80 years or more in good health. Donor details come from another sample of the same person, matched by shared clones. The rearrangement joined TRBV2 to TRBJ2-5; the D gene cannot be named for sure. The sample taken for sequencing was blood. The sequenced DNA is TGTGCCAGCAGTGAGAGTCGACGGCAAGAGACCCAGTACTTC. This codes for CASSESRRQETQYF.